The 16 T cell receptor beta chains below all came from one sample that was sequenced in a study of T cells in localized non-small cell lung cancer. The protocol was immunoSEQ multiplex PCR, while the TCRdb copy is restricted to in-frame clones and leaves out a portion. Found here are fewer than 2,000 clones, over 20% of them singletons; the top ten hold roughly 7.7%. Sequences were derived from normal lung tissue next to the tumor, sampled before any cancer treatment. The receptors derive from a woman aged 40-75 years with stage I lung adenocarcinoma.

This clone showed up just a few times. The V call is TRBV11-3, the J call TRBJ1-4; D uncertain. Trimming removed 1 base at V and 4 bases at J, with 7 bases between. CDR1 is SGHNT, CDR2 YENEEA, per germline. The CDR3 has 14 residues. Here the CDR3 reads CASSLVGLNEKLFF. As DNA, the CDR3 is TGTGCCAGCAGCTTAGTAGGGCTTAATGAAAAACTGTTTTTT.

This clone came up a few times. V is TRBV5-1 and J is TRBJ2-2; 8 positions match TRBD2. The V gene's germline CDR1 is SGHRS and CDR2 YFSETQ. This CDR3 region has 15 residues. J was trimmed by 1 base and V by 4 bases; bases with no gene match: 3. In DNA, the CDR3 is TGCGCCAGCAGCACCCTAGCGGGGAACACCGGGGAGCTGTTTTTT. It yields the protein CASSTLAGNTGELFF.

J is TRBJ2-2 and V is TRBV5-1, with 11 bases matching TRBD2. The V segment lost 4 bases and the J segment 3 bases; nucleotides outside the gene matches: 5. Germline lookup yields CDR1 SGHRS and CDR2 YFSETQ. The CDR3 is 16 residues long. In nucleotides, the CDR3 is TGCGCCAGCAGCCCACTAGCGGGGGTTGACACCGGGGAGCTGTTTTTT. Translating it yields CASSPLAGVDTGELFF.

V usage is TRBV18 and J usage is TRBJ1-2, with a tentative D call TRBD1 (5 bases). The CDR3 has 15 residues. The V end was cut by 1 base, the J end by 0 bases, with 9 bases between. Germline values: CDR1 KGHSH, CDR2 LQKENI. The CDR3 sequence: CASSPRGASNYGYTF. For the CDR3, the DNA is TGTGCCAGCTCACCACGCGGGGCCTCTAACTATGGCTACACCTTC.

By frequency in the sample, this clone is large. The chain joins TRBV11-3 to TRBJ2-3; D gene uncertain. The germline V gene encodes CDR1 SGHNT and CDR2 YENEEA. V gave up 7 bases and J gave up 4 bases, with 18 bases separating them. The CDR3 sequence is 15 residues long. CDR3 sequence (DNA): TGTGCCAGCACCCCCAACCCCAACTGGGCAGATACGCAGTATTTT. This gives the protein CASTPNPNWADTQYF.

The J gene is TRBJ1-5, the V gene TRBV6-7; D unresolved. TRBV6-7 counts as an open reading frame of uncertain function. Trimming took off 8 bases at V and 3 bases at J, with 5 bases between the two ends. The CDR3 consists of 11 residues. As DNA, the CDR3 is TGTGCCAGCGGCCCCAATCAGCCCCAGCATTTT. This translates into CASGPNQPQHF.

The CDR3 coding sequence is TGTGCCAGCAGTGAGGGGTCCTCTAGCTCCTACGAGCAGTACTTC. Protein sequence: CASSEGSSSSYEQYF. The V gene is TRBV6-8, the J gene TRBJ2-7, with D perhaps being TRBD1 or TRBD2 (5 bases each). Trimming shortened V by 5 bases and J by 0 bases, and 14 bases separated the two germline ends. The CDR3 has 15 residues. In germline, CDR1 is MNHGY, CDR2 SAAAGT.

The CDR3 nucleotides are TGTGCCAGCAGCCGCGGGGGGCCAACCCCTTACGAGCAGTACTTC. It translates to CASSRGGPTPYEQYF. This sequence joins TRBV14 and TRBJ2-7, with 8 bases that match TRBD2. The germline CDR1 and CDR2 sequences are SGHDN and FVKESK. V lost 4 bases, J lost 4 bases, and 9 bases stayed unmatched. This CDR3 spans 15 amino acids.

This clone was detected a few times. The V call is TRBV11-3, the J call TRBJ1-2; 10 bases are a match to TRBD1. V lost 5 bases and J lost 9; bases outside the gene matches: 9. The CDR3 extends over 14 amino acids. Germline lookup yields CDR1 SGHNT and CDR2 YENEEA. CDR3 bases: TGTGCCAGCAGCAAAGGGACAGGGGCCCCGAGCTACACCTTC. The encoded protein is CASSKGTGAPSYTF.

This clone has more than one count but fewer than ten. The V and J genes are TRBV9 and TRBJ2-7; D perhaps matches TRBD1 (5 bases). Germline V gene sequence: CDR1 SGDLS, CDR2 YYNGEE. This CDR3 has 15 residues. Trimming removed 0 bases from V and 2 bases from J, with 12 bases in between. The CDR3 DNA is TGTGCCAGCAGCGTAGATCCAGGGAAAACCTACGAGCAGTACTTC. This sequence encodes CASSVDPGKTYEQYF.

The sample holds a few counts of this clone. The rearrangement links TRBV25-1 to TRBJ2-5; D not resolved. Trimming removed 5 bases from V and 2 bases from J, with 12 bases in between. Germline lookup yields CDR1 MGHDK and CDR2 SYGVNS. This CDR3 is 14 amino acids long. The CDR3 region has the DNA TGTGCCAGCAGTCCTCTTCGAAGGCAAGAGACCCAGTACTTC. Amino acid sequence: CASSPLRRQETQYF.

This clone showed up just a few times. The CDR3 here is CAISESGTLATGEQFF. DNA of the CDR3: TGTGCCATCAGTGAGTCTGGGACGCTGGCCACGGGTGAGCAGTTCTTC. This sequence joins TRBV10-3 and TRBJ2-1; D is perhaps TRBD1 or TRBD2 (5 bases each). CDR1 is ENHRY, CDR2 SYGVKD, per germline. Trimming removed 0 bases from V and 9 bases from J, with 18 bases in between. This CDR3 has 16 amino acids.

The chain combines TRBV11-3 with TRBJ2-5; D possibly corresponds to TRBD2 (6 bases). CDR1 and CDR2 from the germline V gene are SGHNT and YENEEA. This CDR3 comprises 14 residues. With 5 bases removed from V and 5 bases from J, the gap between germline ends came to 15 bases. The CDR3 is CASSPYGGGETQYF. The CDR3 DNA reads as TGTGCCAGCAGCCCATACGGGGGTGGTGAGACCCAGTACTTC.

The CDR3 bases are TGTGCCAGCAGCTTAGGAGGGGGGGCCCATCAGCCCCAGCATTTT. It codes for CASSLGGGAHQPQHF. The gene calls are TRBV11-3 and TRBJ1-5, with TRBD1 as a possible D gene (6 bases). The CDR3 runs 15 residues. The germline V gene encodes CDR1 SGHNT and CDR2 YENEEA. V dropped 1 base and J dropped 5 bases, with 12 bases sitting between them.

V and J are TRBV6-8 and TRBJ1-5, with a possible D match to TRBD1 (6 bases). This CDR3 region has 13 residues. Per germline, CDR1 MNHGY and CDR2 SAAAGT. Trimming stripped 7 bases from V and 7 bases from J, with 14 bases between. In DNA, the CDR3 is TGTGCCAGCACCATAACAGGGCTCCAGCCCCAGCATTTT. Its translation is CASTITGLQPQHF.

This clone was observed a single time. The chain joins TRBV18 to TRBJ2-1; the D call may be TRBD1 or TRBD2 (5 bases each). Germline CDR1 and CDR2: KGHSH and LQKENI. With 2 bases removed from V and 8 bases from J, the gap between germline ends came to 13 bases. The length of the CDR3 is 14 residues. CDR3 nucleotide sequence: TGTGCCAGCTCACCAGGGACGACTGTCCATGAGCAGTTCTTC. Translating gives CASSPGTTVHEQFF.